The TCR beta chain described here comes from a study of blood T cell repertoires in COVID-19. As for the study in general: T cells, B-cell-depleted T cells, or PBMCs supplied cDNA or gDNA.

Original analysis: Nucleated cell counts were estimated from reference gene primer amplification. The data were produced by immunoSEQ multiplex PCR, yet TCRdb's version contains in-frame clones alone and is incomplete. V and J calls and clone size are those listed in that table; D and trimming were worked out from the DNA. The sample has about 270,000 clones, under 90% seen once; the top ten hold 2.5% to 3.5%. The germline CDR1 and CDR2 sequences are MNHEY and SMNVEV (reference sequence). V was shortened by 2 bases and J by 5 bases, with 10 bases between the two germline ends. This CDR3 spans 15 amino acids.

Material: peripheral blood. The TCR was taken from a young woman with acute or convalescent COVID-19. The chain is built from TRBV27 and TRBJ1-6, with no clear D. This CDR3 reads CASSLAGSHNSPLHF. The CDR3 bases are TGTGCCAGCAGTTTAGCGGGGTCCCATAATTCACCCCTCCACTTT.